These 19 T cell receptor beta chains came from one sample sequenced in a study of blood T cell repertoires in COVID-19. Method: immunoSEQ multiplex PCR; TCRdb's copy keeps in-frame clones and lacks some. The sample shows roughly 99,000 clones, roughly 80% of them seen only once. The sample taken for sequencing was peripheral blood. The receptors originated from a woman aged 80 or over with acute or convalescent COVID-19.

The V gene is TRBV5-1, the J gene TRBJ2-1; TRBD1 is a possible D gene (6 bases). CDR1 is SGHRS, CDR2 YFSETQ, per germline. This CDR3 region has 15 residues. V was cut by 0 bases and J by 2 bases, with 9 bases left in between. CDR3 bases: TGCGCCAGCAGCTTGGAGGGGGAAGCCTACAATGAGCAGTTCTTC. Translation gives CASSLEGEAYNEQFF.

The table lists this clone with a few counts. The gene calls are TRBV7-6 and TRBJ1-4; no definite D call. The V gene lost 5 bases and the J gene lost 3 bases, with 16 bases spanning the gap. This CDR3 region has 16 residues. Germline V gene data show CDR1 as SGHVS and CDR2 as FNYEAQ. This CDR3 is CASSPFLASSNEKLFF. CDR3 in DNA: TGTGCCAGCAGCCCCTTTCTGGCCTCTTCTAATGAAAAACTGTTTTTT.

For the CDR3, the DNA is TGTGCCAGCAGGAGGGGCCCTACAGGGGGACACACTGAAGCTTTCTTT. This encodes CASRRGPTGGHTEAFF. The genes are TRBV2 and TRBJ1-1; 8 bases align to TRBD1. Per the germline V gene, CDR1 is SNHLY and CDR2 is FYNNEI. The CDR3 sequence is 16 residues long. V trimming: 6 bases; J trimming: 3 bases; junction bases outside the gene matches: 12.

This clone was observed a handful of times. The V and J genes are TRBV18 and TRBJ1-4, with D possibly being TRBD1 (6 bases). Germline V gene data show CDR1 as KGHSH and CDR2 as LQKENI. The V and J ends lost 5 bases and 0 bases respectively, with 13 bases between them. This CDR3 is 16 amino acids long. CDR3 loop: CASSRGQSATNEKLFF. As DNA, the CDR3 is TGTGCCAGCTCAAGAGGACAGAGTGCAACTAATGAAAAACTGTTTTTT. Looking up the rest from reference TRBV18 and TRBJ1-4 gives the full variable domain: NAGVMQNPRHLVRRRGQEARLRCSPMKGHSHVYWYRQLPEEGLKFMVYLQKENIIDESGMPKERFSAEFPKEGPSILRIQQVVRGDSAAYFCASSRGQSATNEKLFFGSGTQLSVL.

This clone was seen a few times. The chain has TRBV20-1 and TRBJ2-2; D is undetermined. The CDR3 is 17 residues long. Per germline, CDR1 DFQATT and CDR2 SNEGSKA (reference sequence). V lost 3 bases and J 0 bases, leaving 17 bases between the germline ends. The CDR3 reads CSASLALGVTNTGELFF. The CDR3 DNA is TGCAGTGCTAGTTTGGCGCTAGGAGTTACGAACACCGGGGAGCTGTTTTTT.

A word on this clone: At the DNA level, this CDR3 is encoded by other sequences in the same sample as well. V usage is TRBV5-1 and J usage is TRBJ2-7, with TRBD2 matching over 7 bases. This CDR3 has 15 residues. J gave up 2 bases and V 0 bases, and 5 bases lay outside the gene matches. Germline assignment: CDR1 SGHRS and CDR2 YFSETQ. The CDR3 region is CASSLESGGAYEQYF. The CDR3 region has the DNA TGCGCCAGCAGCTTGGAGTCGGGGGGAGCCTACGAGCAGTACTTC.

V and J are TRBV27 and TRBJ1-5; tentatively, D is TRBD1 (5 bases). Germline CDR1 reads MNHEY; CDR2 reads SMNVEV (reference sequence). V was clipped by 2 bases and J by 8 bases, with 10 bases between them. The CDR3 covers 13 residues. The CDR3 bases are TGTGCCAGCAGTTTAAGGGGCCAGGAGCCCCAGCATTTT. Protein sequence: CASSLRGQEPQHF.

The chain is built from TRBV29-1 and TRBJ1-2, with 8 positions matching TRBD1. V shed 7 bases, J shed 9 bases, and the junction held 7 bases outside the gene matches. The CDR3 runs to 11 residues. Germline loops: CDR1 SQVTM, CDR2 ANQGSEA. CDR3 in amino acids: CSAGRQGSYTF. The CDR3 coding sequence is TGCAGCGCAGGTAGACAGGGGAGCTACACCTTC.

This clone appeared once. The V call is TRBV5-5, the J call TRBJ1-5; TRBD1 agrees at 7 bases. With 2 bases clipped from V and 6 bases from J, the junction kept 11 bases outside the gene matches. Germline values: CDR1 SGHKS, CDR2 YYEKEE (reference sequence). There are 16 residues in the CDR3. The CDR3 sequence: CASSFQLGGTGQPQHF. The CDR3 coding sequence is TGTGCCAGCAGCTTCCAGCTAGGGGGCACGGGTCAGCCCCAGCATTTT.

The chain is built from TRBV18 and TRBJ1-1; D ambiguous. This CDR3 has 16 residues. V lost 0 bases to trimming and J lost 1 base, with 12 bases between them. Germline assignment: CDR1 KGHSH and CDR2 LQKENI. Written as DNA, the CDR3 is TGTGCCAGCTCACCACCCGCGAGGGCGGGGAACACTGAAGCTTTCTTT. Protein: CASSPPARAGNTEAFF.

This rearrangement joins TRBV10-3 to TRBJ2-7, with D hard to call. This CDR3 contains 11 residues. Germline assignment: CDR1 ENHRY and CDR2 SYGVKD. V was trimmed by 3 bases and J by 6 bases, leaving 6 bases between them. The CDR3 DNA reads as TGTGCCATCAGTGATGGGCGCGAGCAGTACGTC. Translation gives CAISDGREQYV.

The chain recombines TRBV25-1 with TRBJ2-5; D possibly corresponds to TRBD2 (6 bases). Germline CDR1 is MGHDK and CDR2 is SYGVNS. The V and J ends lost 0 bases and 5 bases respectively, with 10 bases between them. This CDR3 has 14 residues. CDR3 protein: CASSEYGGRETQYF. CDR3 coding DNA: TGTGCCAGCAGTGAATATGGGGGGAGGGAGACCCAGTACTTC.

The V call is TRBV29-1, the J call TRBJ1-5; a possible D gene is TRBD1 (6 bases). The germline V and J ends were trimmed by 4 bases and 6 bases, with 13 bases remaining between them. Germline V gene sequence: CDR1 SQVTM, CDR2 ANQGSEA. The CDR3 length is 13 residues. In nucleotides, the CDR3 is TGCAGCGTTGGGCGAGGGGGAACTCAGCCCCAGCATTTT. As protein: CSVGRGGTQPQHF. Drawing the rest from reference TRBV29-1 and TRBJ1-5, the complete variable domain is SAVISQKPSRDICQRGTSLTIQCQVDSQVTMMFWYRQQPGQSLTLIATANQGSEATYESGFVIDKFPISRPNLTFSTLTVSNMSPEDSSIYLCSVGRGGTQPQHFGDGTRLSIL.

This chain connects TRBV2 to TRBJ2-3, with TRBD1 identical over 7 bases. This CDR3 is built from 14 residues. The junction had 9 bases not matched to a gene; V was cut back by 8 bases and J by 4 bases. Germline CDR1 is SNHLY and CDR2 is FYNNEI. The CDR3 region is CASGNRGSADTQYF. The CDR3 region has the DNA TGTGCCAGCGGAAACAGGGGATCGGCAGATACGCAGTATTTT.

V is TRBV24-1 and J is TRBJ2-2, with 7 bases lining up with TRBD2. The germline V gene encodes CDR1 KGHDR and CDR2 SFDVKD. This CDR3 comprises 17 residues. With V trimmed by 0 bases and J by 1 base, 4 bases remained unmatched. The CDR3 loop is CATSDLRRGRNTGELFF. The DNA of the CDR3 is TGTGCCACCAGTGATTTGAGGCGGGGGAGGAACACCGGGGAGCTGTTTTTT.

The chain combines TRBV6-5 with TRBJ1-6, with TRBD1 matching over 9 bases. The V gene's germline CDR1 is MNHEY and CDR2 SVGAGI. The length of the CDR3 is 15 residues. The V gene end was trimmed by 6 bases and the J gene end by 8 bases; junction bases not matched to a gene: 8. CDR3 DNA: TGTGCCAGCAGCTGGGACAGGGAAGTATATTCACCCCTCCACTTT. Translation gives CASSWDREVYSPLHF.

J is TRBJ2-2 and V is TRBV24-1; 7 nucleotides line up with TRBD2. In germline, CDR1 is KGHDR, CDR2 SFDVKD. The J segment lost 5 bases and the V segment lost 12 bases, leaving 14 bases of the junction unmatched. The CDR3 consists of 15 residues. The CDR3 DNA follows: TGTGCCCCGGTGGGGGGAGGGGTATGGACCGGGGAGCTGTTTTTT. As protein: CAPVGGGVWTGELFF.

The V call is TRBV7-2, the J call TRBJ1-5; D is ambiguous. Trimming stripped 0 bases from V and 1 base from J, with 10 bases between. This CDR3 is 16 amino acids long. CDR1 is SGHTA and CDR2 is FQGNSA in the germline V gene. The CDR3 protein is CASSLASRSSNQPQHF. The CDR3 bases are TGTGCCAGCAGCTTAGCTTCCAGGTCGAGCAATCAGCCCCAGCATTTT.

The chain carries TRBV29-1 and TRBJ1-2; D possibly corresponds to TRBD1 (5 bases). Germline CDR1 SQVTM, CDR2 ANQGSEA. Trimming took 0 bases from V and 7 from J, leaving 9 bases between them. The CDR3 is 12 amino acids. DNA for the CDR3: TGCAGCGTTGAAGAATTGGGGCCTGGCTACACCTTC. This translates into CSVEELGPGYTF.